Listed here are 13 T cell receptor beta chains from one sample, sequenced in a study of shared clonotypes between healthy human individuals. The repertoire was sequenced with immunoSEQ multiplex PCR; TCRdb's copy has only in-frame clones and lacks some. The profile covers about 1 million clones, with approximately 70% appearing a single time and 1.5% taken by the ten largest. Sequencing was carried out using memory CD4+ T cells sorted from blood. Subset defined: CD45RA-negative fraction. All receptors derive from a man younger than 35 in good health.

This chain links TRBV5-6 with TRBJ2-3, with unresolved D. Germline V gives CDR1 SGHDT, CDR2 YYEEEE. This CDR3 contains 12 residues. Between the trimmed V and J ends, which lost 1 base and 2 bases, there was a span of 2 bases. CDR3 residues: CASSLHTDTQYF. The CDR3 bases are TGTGCCAGCAGCTTGCACACAGATACGCAGTATTTT.

This sequence joins TRBV28 and TRBJ1-2; possibly TRBD1 for D (5 bases). The CDR3 loop spans 12 amino acids. Germline CDR1 is MDHEN and CDR2 is SYDVKM. V lost 11 bases, J lost 8 bases, and 18 bases lay in between. The CDR3: CASSGQERGYTF. Here the CDR3 DNA reads TGTGCCTCATCAGGGCAGGAGAGAGGCTACACCTTC.

This clone came up once. The rearrangement uses TRBV10-3 and TRBJ2-2; D is unresolved. This CDR3 region has 15 residues. V lost 4 bases and J lost 0, with 9 bases in between. Germline V gene lookup returns CDR1 ENHRY and CDR2 SYGVKD. CDR3 in DNA: TGTGCCATCAGTGTAGGGCAGCCGAACACCGGGGAGCTGTTTTTT. Translated, it gives CAISVGQPNTGELFF.

V usage is TRBV10-1 and J usage is TRBJ2-7, with 10 bases aligning to TRBD1. J lost 5 bases, V lost 0 bases, and 13 bases had no gene match. CDR1 is WNHNN and CDR2 is SYGVQD in the germline V gene (reference sequence). The CDR3 consists of 18 residues. In DNA form, the CDR3 reads TGCGCCAGCAGTGAGTCTAAGAACTTTGGACAGGGGGACCACGAGCAGTACTTC. Translated: CASSESKNFGQGDHEQYF.

Comments on this clone: Different DNA sequences within this sample yield the same CDR3. The chain joins TRBV5-1 to TRBJ1-4; tentative D call: TRBD1 (5 bases). The ends were cut back, 0 bases at V and 5 bases at J, with 11 bases in the middle. The CDR3 consists of 15 residues. Per the germline V gene, CDR1 is SGHRS and CDR2 is YFSETQ. CDR3 sequence: CASSLAGTENEKLFF. The CDR3 DNA reads TGCGCCAGCAGCTTGGCGGGGACCGAAAATGAAAAACTGTTTTTT.

This clone was seen ten or more times. The chain joins TRBV28 to TRBJ2-4; D is unclear. Germline V gives CDR1 MDHEN, CDR2 SYDVKM. The CDR3 runs 13 residues. Trimming removed 3 bases from V and 2 bases from J, with 5 bases in between. The CDR3 loop reads CASSLPTKNIQYF. CDR3 sequence (DNA): TGTGCCAGCAGTTTGCCGACCAAAAACATTCAGTACTTC.

The chain has TRBV10-3 and TRBJ1-3; 8 bases agree with TRBD1. The V gene end was trimmed by 8 bases and the J gene end by 0 bases; junction bases not matched to a gene: 6. CDR1 is ENHRY and CDR2 is SYGVKD in the germline V gene. This CDR3 has 15 residues. This chain's CDR3 is CAIGTGFGSGNTIYF. DNA of the CDR3: TGTGCCATCGGGACAGGTTTCGGCTCTGGAAACACCATATATTTT.

The chain carries TRBV5-1 and TRBJ2-3, with 11 bases fitting TRBD2. Germline V gene data show CDR1 as SGHRS and CDR2 as YFSETQ. This CDR3 is built from 15 residues. V lost 6 bases, J lost 2 bases, and 5 bases stayed unmatched. The CDR3 bases are TGCGCCAGCATTAGCGGGGGGGCCGACACAGATACGCAGTATTTT. Translating it yields CASISGGADTDTQYF. Full variable domain (missing parts from reference TRBV5-1 and TRBJ2-3): KAGVTQTPRYLIKTRGQQVTLSCSPISGHRSVSWYQQTPGQGLQFLFEYFSETQRNKGNFPGRFSGRQFSNSRSEMNVSTLELGDSALYLCASISGGADTDTQYFGPGTRLTVL.

This clone has only one observation. The chain is built from TRBV27 and TRBJ1-6; TRBD1 agrees at 9 bases. With V trimmed by 6 bases and J by 6 bases, 9 bases remained unmatched. Germline CDR1 and CDR2: MNHEY and SMNVEV (reference sequence). This CDR3 is 16 amino acids long. The CDR3 DNA follows: TGTGCCAGCAGCCCCGACAGGGGGGTCCCTAATTCACCCCTCCACTTT. Translated, it gives CASSPDRGVPNSPLHF.

V gene TRBV6-5 combines with J gene TRBJ2-7; 7 nucleotides match TRBD2. V lost 5 bases and J lost 9; bases outside the gene matches: 13. Germline CDR1 reads MNHEY; CDR2 reads SVGAGI. CDR3 length: 14 amino acids. The CDR3 nucleotides are TGTGCCAGCAGTCGACTAGCTGGGGAAGCTGGGCAGTACTTC. As protein: CASSRLAGEAGQYF.

In this sample, this clone turned up a few times. The gene calls are TRBV2 and TRBJ1-5; D unresolved. Between the trimmed V and J ends, which lost 7 bases and 5 bases, there was a span of 12 bases. The CDR3 is 13 amino acids. Germline lookup yields CDR1 SNHLY and CDR2 FYNNEI. The CDR3 is CASTEAGYQPQHF. As DNA, the CDR3 is TGTGCCAGCACCGAGGCGGGGTATCAGCCCCAGCATTTT.

V is TRBV7-9 and J is TRBJ2-7, with TRBD1 as a possible D gene (6 bases). There are 14 residues in the CDR3. With 4 bases removed from V and 0 bases from J, the gap between germline ends came to 10 bases. From germline, CDR1 is SEHNR and CDR2 FQNEAQ (reference sequence). CDR3 in amino acids: CASSSDRSSYEQYF. The CDR3 region has the DNA TGTGCCAGCAGCTCCGACAGGAGCTCCTACGAGCAGTACTTC.

This chain links TRBV19 with TRBJ1-1, with D possibly matching TRBD1 (6 bases). CDR1 and CDR2 (germline): LNHDA, SQIVND (reference sequence). Between the trimmed V and J ends, which lost 1 base and 5 bases, there was a span of 14 bases. CDR3 length equals 15 residues. CDR3 in amino acids: CASSIGKQGRTEAFF. In DNA, the CDR3 is TGTGCCAGTAGTATAGGTAAACAGGGCCGGACTGAAGCTTTCTTT.